This T cell receptor (beta chain) was obtained from a study of T cells expressing NK-cell markers. Turning to the study itself: Cells sorted as CD3+CD56+NKG2C+, CD3+CD56+NKG2C- and CD3+CD56-NKG2C+ T cells supplied the TCR beta repertoires.

Study observations and caveats: These clonotypes also led the CD3+CD56-NKG2C+ fraction in several donors.

As concerns this clonotype: Its target is unknown.

TCRdb reanalyzed the 5' RACE reads and collapses them to one entry per CDR3 protein, without DNA. This table lists around 550,000 distinct CDR3 sequences. The CDR3 loop spans 17 amino acids. The germline gives CDR1 DFQATT, CDR2 SNEGSKA (reference sequence). The specimen was blood T cells: a sorted CD56 or NKG2C T cell subset, CD4+ or CD8+ T cells, or bulk PBMC T cells (not recorded which). This TCR was recovered from a young man in good health. The chain employs TRBV20-1 and TRBJ2-3; TCRdb returns TRBD2, unconfirmable since there is no DNA. The CDR3 sequence: CSAKGGTSGRRADTQYF.